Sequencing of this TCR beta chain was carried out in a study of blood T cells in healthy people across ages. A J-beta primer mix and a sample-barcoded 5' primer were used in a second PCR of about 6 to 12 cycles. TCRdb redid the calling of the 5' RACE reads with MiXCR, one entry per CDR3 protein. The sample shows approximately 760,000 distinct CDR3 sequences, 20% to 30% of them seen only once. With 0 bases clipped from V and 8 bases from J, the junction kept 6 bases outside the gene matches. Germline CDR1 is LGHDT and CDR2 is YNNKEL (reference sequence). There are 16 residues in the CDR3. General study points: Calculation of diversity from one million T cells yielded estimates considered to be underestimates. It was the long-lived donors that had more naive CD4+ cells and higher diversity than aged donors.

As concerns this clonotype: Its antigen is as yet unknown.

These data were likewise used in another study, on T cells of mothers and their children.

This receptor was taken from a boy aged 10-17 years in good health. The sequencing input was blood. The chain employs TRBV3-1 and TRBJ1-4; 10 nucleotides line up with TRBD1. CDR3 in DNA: TGTGCCAGCAGCCAAGATTTCGGGACAGGGGCCGAAAAACTGTTTTTT. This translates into CASSQDFGTGAEKLFF. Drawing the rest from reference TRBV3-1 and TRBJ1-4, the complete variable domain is DTAVSQTPKYLVTQMGNDKSIKCEQNLGHDTMYWYKQDSKKFLKIMFSYNNKELIINETVPNRFSPKSPDKAHLNLHINSLELGDSAVYFCASSQDFGTGAEKLFFGSGTQLSVL.